The entry below gives a single TCR beta chain sequence along with its context. These data come from a study of PD-1 and CTLA-4 blockade in melanoma. The protocol was immunoSEQ multiplex PCR, while the TCRdb copy is restricted to in-frame clones and leaves out a portion. Counted here are under 40,000 clones, 88% occurring once; the ten biggest clones make up almost 6.5%. The sequencing here drew on CD8+ T cells from peripheral blood, taken from a patient given anti-PD-1 treatment. This clonotype was obtained from a human donor with melanoma.

The DNA of the CDR3 is TGCGCCAGCAGCCAATCCATGGCGGGAACTGGGACAGGGAGGTCAGCTTTCTTT. It specifies CASSQSMAGTGTGRSAFF. The chain uses TRBV4-3 and TRBJ1-1; 9 bases line up with TRBD1. Germline V gene data show CDR1 as LGHNA and CDR2 as YSLEER. The CDR3 covers 18 residues. V lost 2 bases to trimming and J lost 10 bases; unmatched junction nucleotides: 20.